These T cell receptor beta chains were read from a single sample in a study of OX40 agonist ivuxolimab in advanced cancers. Data came from immunoSEQ multiplex PCR; TCRdb stores just in-frame clones and leaves some out. Among 77,000 or so clones listed, about nine tenths were seen once. The specimen comprised CD4+ or CD8+ T cells sorted from blood, sampled in a trial of the OX40 agonist ivuxolimab. These receptors originate from an adult with an advanced solid tumor such as melanoma, head and neck, liver or kidney cancer. The CDR3 runs from the conserved cysteine through the conserved F or W. A D gene is named only where the DNA matches it firmly. Clone size is not always given. Where it is, it says once, few, many or a class for expanded clones.

>TRBV9|.|TRBD1|TRBJ2-5
CASSEGQPGQETQYF
TGTGCCAGCAGCGAGGGACAGCCGGGCCAAGAGACCCAGTACTTC
>TRBV19|.|.|TRBJ1-1
CASSMGSSNTEAFF
TGTGCCAGTAGTATGGGCAGTTCGAACACTGAAGCTTTCTTT
>TRBV4-1|.|.|TRBJ1-4
CASSQEGAAPLGEKLFF
TGCGCCAGCAGCCAAGAGGGGGCGGCGCCTTTAGGAGAAAAACTGTTTTTT
>TRBV7-9|.|.|TRBJ2-5
CASSLVMDGETQYF
TGTGCCAGCAGCCTCGTTATGGATGGGGAGACCCAGTACTTC
>TRBV6-5|.|TRBD1|TRBJ2-2
CASIDRGKGTGELFF
TGTGCCAGCATCGACAGGGGGAAAGGCACCGGGGAGCTGTTTTTT
>TRBV7-2|.|.|TRBJ1-1
CASSLWGKNTEAFF
TGTGCCAGCAGCTTATGGGGCAAGAACACTGAAGCTTTCTTT
>TRBV5-1|.|TRBD1|TRBJ2-7
CASSLRDRGDEQYF
TGCGCCAGCAGCCTTCGGGACAGGGGCGACGAGCAGTACTTC
>TRBV11-3|.|.|TRBJ2-5
CASSLEDGGLGAQYF
TGTGCCAGCAGCTTAGAGGACGGGGGTTTGGGGGCCCAGTACTTC
>TRBV19|.|.|TRBJ1-1
CASSIGKTEAFF
TGTGCCAGTAGTATAGGTAAGACTGAAGCTTTCTTT
>TRBV2|.|.|TRBJ1-1
CASPLSLESTEAFF
TGTGCCAGCCCCCTCTCGTTGGAGTCCACTGAAGCTTTCTTT
>TRBV27|.|TRBD2|TRBJ2-5
CASSGLAGSHETQYF
TGTGCCAGCAGTGGACTAGCGGGATCCCACGAGACCCAGTACTTC
>TRBV10-3|.|TRBD2|TRBJ2-1
CAISVGLAGPEQFF
TGTGCCATCAGTGTGGGACTAGCGGGACCTGAGCAGTTCTTC
>TRBV2|.|TRBD2|TRBJ2-7
CATNLAGGAYEQYF
TGTGCCACGAACTTAGCGGGAGGGGCCTACGAGCAGTACTTC
>TRBV7-2|.|TRBD2|TRBJ2-7
CASSSLPYSGRAYEQYF
TGTGCCAGCAGCTCCCTCCCCTATAGCGGGAGGGCCTACGAGCAGTACTTC
>TRBV11-2|.|.|TRBJ2-5
CASSLGGYRTQYF
TGTGCCAGCAGCTTGGGTGGCTACCGGACCCAGTACTTC
>TRBV29-1|.|TRBD2|TRBJ2-1
CSVGPRTSGSVNEQFF
TGCAGCGTCGGACCCCGGACTAGCGGGAGTGTAAATGAGCAGTTCTTC
>TRBV6-1|.|.|TRBJ2-1
CASNQEYNEQFF
TGTGCCAGCAACCAGGAATACAATGAGCAGTTCTTC
>TRBV6-5|few|.|TRBJ1-2
CASSYNSAYGYTF
TGTGCCAGCAGTTACAACAGTGCCTATGGCTACACCTTC
>TRBV5-1|.|TRBD1|TRBJ1-2
CASSLIGQGGGYTF
TGCGCCAGCAGCTTGATAGGACAGGGCGGTGGCTACACCTTC
>TRBV30|.|.|TRBJ1-4
CAWSVGTGDEKLFF
TGTGCCTGGAGTGTAGGGACGGGTGATGAAAAACTGTTTTTT
>TRBV9|.|.|TRBJ1-6
CASSISPNYNSPLHF
TGTGCCAGCAGCATCTCTCCTAACTATAATTCACCCCTCCACTTT
>TRBV12-5|.|TRBD2|TRBJ2-3
CASASGTSGRAGTDTQYF
TGTGCTAGCGCCTCCGGGACTAGCGGGAGGGCCGGCACAGATACGCAGTATTTT
>TRBV13|.|TRBD2|TRBJ2-1
CASSQGSGRADNEQFF
TGTGCCAGCAGCCAGGGGAGCGGGAGGGCCGACAATGAGCAGTTCTTC
>TRBV6-6|.|TRBD1|TRBJ1-2
CASSTGQGVGYTF
TGTGCCAGCAGCACCGGACAGGGGGTTGGCTACACCTTC
>TRBV11-1|.|TRBD2|TRBJ2-1
CASSFIPGGSYNEQFF
TGTGCCAGCAGCTTTATACCGGGAGGCTCCTACAATGAGCAGTTCTTC